The present TCR beta chain was sequenced within a study of T cell clonotyping in hematopoietic cell transplantation. Study conclusions and caveats: Pathologically expanded recipient clonotypes increased progressively from day 30 to day 180 as diversity fell.

The CDR3 covers 13 residues. The ends were cut back, 2 bases at V and 8 bases at J, with 10 bases in the middle. Germline assignment: CDR1 LNHDA and CDR2 SQIVND (reference sequence). To note about this clone: Its antigen remains unidentified.

The repertoire was sequenced with immunoSEQ multiplex PCR; TCRdb's copy has only in-frame clones and lacks some. The table shows fewer than 40,000 clones, with around 90% occurring only once. The chain is built from TRBV19 and TRBJ2-4, with D possibly TRBD2 on 5 matching bases. What was sequenced was peripheral blood mononuclear cells. The receptor was derived from a woman in her forties in good health. Some clones in this sample may be carry-over from other donors' samples. The CDR3 DNA follows: TGTGCCAGTAGTATACTCGCGCGGGACATTCAGTACTTC. Translated, it gives CASSILARDIQYF. Full variable domain (remainder filled in from reference TRBV19 and TRBJ2-4): DGGITQSPKYLFRKEGQNVTLSCEQNLNHDAMYWYRQDPGQGLRLIYYSQIVNDFQKGDIAEGYSVSREKKESFPLTVTSAQKNPTAFYLCASSILARDIQYFGAGTRLSVL.